The 12 T cell receptor beta chains reported below all come from one sample, sequenced in a study of spatial heterogeneity in lung cancer. Regarding time point: blood at routine non-recurrence follow-up after resection. TCRdb itself ran the 5' RACE reads through MiXCR, one entry per CDR3 protein. Among roughly 46,000 distinct CDR3 sequences listed, 12% were seen once. Sequences were derived from PBMCs, sampled at follow-up. The receptors stem from a male donor with early-stage non-small cell lung cancer.

The chain joins TRBV7-2 to TRBJ2-3, with D hard to call. Germline-derived CDR1 and CDR2 are SGHTA and FQGNSA. The CDR3 runs 13 residues. The ends were cut back, 5 bases at V and 4 bases at J, with 10 bases in the middle. The CDR3 loop is CASSPRPSDTQYF. The CDR3 DNA is TGTGCCAGCAGCCCCCGCCCCTCAGATACGCAGTATTTT.

As DNA, the CDR3 is TGCGCCAGCAGCAGCCGTGGCTTCTCCTACGAGCAGTACTTC. Encoded protein: CASSSRGFSYEQYF. The chain joins TRBV5-1 to TRBJ2-7; D is unresolved. This CDR3 contains 14 residues. Per the germline V gene, CDR1 is SGHRS and CDR2 is YFSETQ. The V end was cut by 4 bases, the J end by 0 bases, with 11 bases between.

This clonotype was observed a handful of times. The V and J genes are TRBV20-1 and TRBJ2-6, with D possibly TRBD1 on 6 matching bases. V was trimmed by 5 bases and J by 0 bases, leaving 14 bases between them. Germline CDR1 is DFQATT and CDR2 is SNEGSKA (reference sequence). The CDR3 sequence is 16 residues long. CDR3 in DNA: TGCAGTGCTGTGACGATACAGGGCTCTGGGGCCAACGTCCTGACTTTC. The encoded protein is CSAVTIQGSGANVLTF.

This clonotype was detected ten times or more. The chain carries TRBV15 and TRBJ1-6; D is uncertain. CDR3 length: 14 amino acids. Trimming pared 0 bases from V and 8 bases from J, leaving 8 bases between. Germline loops: CDR1 LNHNV, CDR2 YYDKDF (reference sequence). CDR3 residues: CATSRDLGDSPLHF. The CDR3, as DNA: TGTGCCACCAGCAGAGATCTCGGGGATTCACCCCTCCACTTT.

The sample holds many counts of this clonotype. The chain combines TRBV4-2 with TRBJ2-7, with D unclear. This CDR3 spans 15 amino acids. The germline gives CDR1 LGHNA, CDR2 YNFKEQ. Trimming shortened V by 0 bases and J by 2 bases, and 11 bases separated the two germline ends. The CDR3 here is CASSQDLGGPYEQYF. Here the CDR3 DNA reads TGTGCCAGCAGCCAAGATTTGGGCGGACCCTACGAGCAGTACTTC.

There are many counts of this clonotype. The CDR3 here is CASSLRGRGYTF. For the CDR3, the DNA is TGTGCCAGCAGTTTAAGGGGTAGAGGCTACACCTTC. The rearrangement links TRBV12-3 or TRBV12-4 to TRBJ1-2, with D tentatively TRBD1 (5 bases). The CDR3 sequence is 12 residues long. V dropped 2 bases and J dropped 8 bases, with 9 bases sitting between them.

In this sample, this clonotype turned up a few times. The chain combines TRBV28 with TRBJ2-7, with 9 bases aligning to TRBD1. CDR3 length: 14 amino acids. V gave up 5 bases and J gave up 5 bases; unmatched junction bases: 7. Germline-derived CDR1 and CDR2 are MDHEN and SYDVKM. The CDR3 bases are TGTGCCAGCAGTCCCCCGGACAGGGGTAACGAGCAGTACTTC. Residues: CASSPPDRGNEQYF. Complete variable domain (other parts from reference TRBV28 and TRBJ2-7): DVKVTQSSRYLVKRTGEKVFLECVQDMDHENMFWYRQDPGLGLRLIYFSYDVKMKEKGDIPEGYSVSREKKERFSLILESASTNQTSMYLCASSPPDRGNEQYFGPGTRLTVT.

The chain combines TRBV7-2 with TRBJ1-4; 7 bases line up with TRBD1. The trim removed 5 bases at V and 8 bases at J, leaving 11 bases unmatched. The CDR3 runs to 15 residues. Germline CDR1 reads SGHTA; CDR2 reads FQGNSA. The CDR3 coding sequence is TGTGCCAGCAGCGCTCGACAGGGCGGGGGGGAAAAACTGTTTTTT. It is translated as CASSARQGGGEKLFF.

This clonotype was seen ten or more times. The genes are TRBV5-6 and TRBJ2-7; TRBD2 matches 7 bases. The CDR3 is made up of 17 amino acids. V lost 0 bases and J lost 1; bases outside the gene matches: 10. Germline V gene data show CDR1 as SGHDT and CDR2 as YYEEEE. The CDR3 sequence: CASSLVVAGSYSYEQYF. The CDR3 DNA reads as TGTGCCAGCAGCTTGGTAGTAGCGGGTTCATATTCCTACGAGCAGTACTTC.

This clonotype has at least ten counts. The CDR3 DNA reads as TGTGCCAGTAGTCCAGGGAGGGGTTTTGAGAACACTGAAGCTTTCTTT. As protein: CASSPGRGFENTEAFF. V usage is TRBV19 and J usage is TRBJ1-1; weak D call: TRBD1 (5 bases). The germline gives CDR1 LNHDA, CDR2 SQIVND (reference sequence). V lost 5 bases to trimming and J lost 1 base, with 17 bases between them. The CDR3 has 16 amino acids.

The chain combines TRBV3-1 with TRBJ2-1, with TRBD2 identical over 9 bases. The germline CDR1 and CDR2 sequences are LGHDT and YNNKEL (reference sequence). V lost 5 bases and J lost 2; bases outside the gene matches: 1. This CDR3 has 14 amino acids. The CDR3 DNA follows: TGTGCCAGCAGCAGGACTAGCGCCTACAATGAGCAGTTCTTC. It codes for CASSRTSAYNEQFF.

This chain uses TRBV2 with TRBJ1-5; 8 bases align to TRBD1. The CDR3 runs 15 residues. Germline loops: CDR1 SNHLY, CDR2 FYNNEI. Trimming at V came to 6 bases and at J to 5 bases, leaving 9 bases not matched to a gene. The CDR3 here is CASRLQGASDQPQHF. CDR3 coding DNA: TGTGCCAGCAGGCTCCAGGGGGCATCCGATCAGCCCCAGCATTTT. Filled out from reference TRBV2 and TRBJ1-5, the complete variable domain reads EPEVTQTPSHQVTQMGQEVILRCVPISNHLYFYWYRQILGQKVEFLVSFYNNEISEKSEIFDDQFSVERPDGSNFTLKIRSTKLEDSAMYFCASRLQGASDQPQHFGDGTRLSIL.